One sample yielded the 27 T cell receptor beta chains listed below, sequenced in a study of cytomegalovirus exposure and HLA in healthy donors. The PCR made use of 60 Vbeta and 13 Jbeta primers. Clones were read by immunoSEQ multiplex PCR, and TCRdb kept only the in-frame ones, dropping some. The table lists about 190,000 clones, approximately 85% of them singletons, with 0.7% to 0.95% in the top ten. The source material was PBMCs. The receptors derive from a woman aged 18-30 years in good health and CMV-seronegative.

V usage is TRBV29-1 and J usage is TRBJ2-1; the D gene is possibly TRBD1 (6 bases). The germline V and J ends were trimmed by 6 bases and 0 bases, with 12 bases remaining between them. The V gene's germline CDR1 is SQVTM and CDR2 ANQGSEA. The CDR3 is 14 residues long. The CDR3: CSVPRGGSYNEQFF. CDR3 nucleotide sequence: TGCAGCGTCCCGAGAGGGGGCTCCTACAATGAGCAGTTCTTC.

The chain couples TRBV27 to TRBJ1-1; a possible D gene is TRBD1 (5 bases). CDR1 MNHEY and CDR2 SMNVEV come from the germline V gene (reference sequence). V was clipped by 7 bases and J by 7 bases, with 13 bases between them. This CDR3 has 12 residues. For the CDR3, the DNA is TGTGCCAGCAACCTGGCCGGGGGTGAAGCTTTCTTT. Translation: CASNLAGGEAFF.

This chain links TRBV6-5 with TRBJ2-5; the D gene is possibly TRBD2 (5 bases). Germline V gene data show CDR1 as MNHEY and CDR2 as SVGAGI. This CDR3 comprises 15 residues. The V gene lost 8 bases and the J gene lost 2 bases, with 18 bases spanning the gap. The CDR3 region has the DNA TGTGCCAGCGGCTCGACCATCGGGGATCAAGAGACCCAGTACTTC. Encoded protein: CASGSTIGDQETQYF.

The rearrangement links TRBV6-5 to TRBJ1-1, with D perhaps matching TRBD1 (6 bases). The germline gives CDR1 MNHEY, CDR2 SVGAGI. This CDR3 spans 14 amino acids. V shed 5 bases and J shed 0 bases, with 10 bases lying between them. The CDR3 here is CASSTQGMNTEAFF. The CDR3 nucleotides read TGTGCCAGCAGTACACAGGGCATGAACACTGAAGCTTTCTTT.

The rearrangement links TRBV19 to TRBJ2-2, with no clear D. Trimming took 4 bases from V and 1 from J, leaving 4 bases between them. Per germline, CDR1 LNHDA and CDR2 SQIVND (reference sequence). The CDR3 length is 13 residues. The CDR3: CASSSRNTGELFF. The DNA for the CDR3 is TGTGCCAGTAGTAGTAGGAACACCGGGGAGCTGTTTTTT.

The chain joins TRBV5-5 to TRBJ2-5; 9 bases agree with TRBD2. CDR1 and CDR2 from the germline V gene are SGHKS and YYEKEE (reference sequence). The CDR3 is 16 amino acids. V lost 4 bases to trimming and J lost 4 bases; unmatched junction nucleotides: 11. Here the CDR3 reads CASSLGASGILETQYF. CDR3 DNA: TGTGCCAGCAGCCTCGGGGCTAGCGGGATTTTAGAGACCCAGTACTTC. Combining the CDR3 with reference TRBV5-5 and TRBJ2-5 gives the whole variable domain DAGVTQSPTHLIKTRGQQVTLRCSPISGHKSVSWYQQVLGQGPQFIFQYYEKEERGRGNFPDRFSARQFPNYSSELNVNALLLGDSALYLCASSLGASGILETQYFGPGTRLLVL.

The chain carries TRBV10-3 and TRBJ1-4, with 7 bases identical to TRBD1. Germline CDR1 ENHRY, CDR2 SYGVKD. V gave up 10 bases and J gave up 5 bases; unmatched junction bases: 4. The CDR3 consists of 12 residues. The CDR3 DNA is TGTGCCACCGGGACAGCAAATGAAAAACTGTTTTTT. Translation gives CATGTANEKLFF.

V and J are TRBV18 and TRBJ2-7, with a tentative D call TRBD1 (5 bases). The CDR3 consists of 15 residues. Germline V gene sequence: CDR1 KGHSH, CDR2 LQKENI. Trimming pared 4 bases from V and 4 bases from J, leaving 17 bases between. The CDR3 protein is CASSLQGAVTYEQYF. CDR3 DNA: TGTGCCAGCTCACTCCAGGGTGCGGTAACTTACGAGCAGTACTTC.

The CDR3 nucleotides read TGTGCCAGCAGCTTAGAATGGCCGTATCAAGAGCAGTACTTC. Translation gives CASSLEWPYQEQYF. This sequence joins TRBV11-3 and TRBJ2-7, with D unclear. Looked up from germline, CDR1 is SGHNT and CDR2 is YENEEA. The CDR3 is 14 residues long. Trimming left V 0 bases short and J 7 bases short, with 13 bases between. Based on the CDR3 plus reference TRBV11-3 and TRBJ2-7, the full variable domain is EAGVVQSPRYKIIEKKQPVAFWCNPISGHNTLYWYLQNLGQGPELLIRYENEEAVDDSQLPKDRFSAERLKGVDSTLKIQPAELGDSAVYLCASSLEWPYQEQYFGPGTRLTVT.

This chain uses TRBV7-2 with TRBJ1-2; D uncertain. This CDR3 comprises 14 residues. V was trimmed by 5 bases and J by 0 bases, leaving 10 bases between them. Germline-derived CDR1 and CDR2 are SGHTA and FQGNSA. The chain's CDR3 is CASSLELANYGYTF. In DNA form, the CDR3 reads TGTGCCAGCAGCCTCGAGCTAGCTAACTATGGCTACACCTTC.

V and J are TRBV28 and TRBJ2-7, with 10 bases fitting TRBD2. J lost 1 base, V lost 5 bases, and 8 bases had no gene match. The CDR3 is made up of 16 amino acids. Germline V gene lookup returns CDR1 MDHEN and CDR2 SYDVKM. The CDR3 protein is CASSPPGLASSYEQYF. The CDR3 DNA follows: TGTGCCAGCAGTCCACCGGGACTAGCGTCATCCTACGAGCAGTACTTC.

The gene calls are TRBV29-1 and TRBJ1-2, with no clear D. Germline CDR1 and CDR2: SQVTM and ANQGSEA. V lost 3 bases and J 2 bases, leaving 10 bases between the germline ends. There are 13 residues in the CDR3. CDR3 bases: TGCAGCGTTGATTCGGGTTCCAACTATGGCTACACCTTC. Amino acids: CSVDSGSNYGYTF. The complete variable domain, with remaining parts taken from reference TRBV29-1 and TRBJ1-2, reads SAVISQKPSRDICQRGTSLTIQCQVDSQVTMMFWYRQQPGQSLTLIATANQGSEATYESGFVIDKFPISRPNLTFSTLTVSNMSPEDSSIYLCSVDSGSNYGYTFGSGTRLTVV.

The chain combines TRBV27 with TRBJ2-1; 8 nucleotides align to TRBD2. V was pared by 6 bases and J by 6 bases, with 4 bases of the junction left unmatched. Germline-derived CDR1 and CDR2 are MNHEY and SMNVEV (reference sequence). The CDR3 is made up of 13 amino acids. CDR3: CASSGLAGNEQFF. The CDR3 DNA reads TGTGCCAGCAGCGGACTAGCAGGCAATGAGCAGTTCTTC.

This sequence joins TRBV19 and TRBJ1-2; no firm D call. V lost 6 bases, J lost 3 bases, and 8 bases lay in between. The CDR3 consists of 12 residues. Germline CDR1 is LNHDA and CDR2 is SQIVND (reference sequence). CDR3 sequence (DNA): TGTGCCAGTAGCCACCGGTACTATGGCTACACCTTC. Protein: CASSHRYYGYTF.

The sample holds a few counts of this clone. This rearrangement joins TRBV10-1 to TRBJ1-3; D is unresolved. The length of the CDR3 is 13 residues. Germline V lookup: CDR1 WNHNN, CDR2 SYGVQD (reference sequence). Trimming pared 3 bases from V and 4 bases from J, leaving 7 bases between. The DNA of the CDR3 is TGCGCCAGCAGTGACCCGGGAGGAAACACCATATATTTT. Protein sequence: CASSDPGGNTIYF.

The genes are TRBV11-2 and TRBJ2-1, with D perhaps TRBD2 (6 bases). Germline CDR1 and CDR2: SGHAT and FQNNGV. The V gene lost 1 base and the J gene lost 6 bases, with 13 bases spanning the gap. The CDR3 is made up of 15 amino acids. The CDR3 coding sequence is TGTGCCAGCAGCTTAGTGTCGCTAGCGATCAATGAGCAGTTCTTC. Translating it yields CASSLVSLAINEQFF.

V gene TRBV5-1 combines with J gene TRBJ2-1, with TRBD2 matching over 9 bases. Germline CDR1 and CDR2: SGHRS and YFSETQ. The V and J ends lost 0 bases and 6 bases, in that order; junction bases with no gene match: 4. The CDR3 consists of 15 residues. The CDR3: CASSLASGTGNEQFF. CDR3 DNA: TGCGCCAGCAGCTTGGCTAGCGGGACGGGCAATGAGCAGTTCTTC.

This rearrangement joins TRBV4-1 to TRBJ1-2, with D possibly matching TRBD1 (6 bases). With 3 bases removed from V and 3 bases from J, the gap between germline ends came to 14 bases. This CDR3 is built from 15 residues. The germline CDR1 and CDR2 sequences are MGHRA and YSYEKL. For the CDR3, the DNA is TGCGCCAGCAGCCATATTCAGGGGATCGACTATGGCTACACCTTC. This encodes CASSHIQGIDYGYTF.

This chain connects TRBV6-6 to TRBJ2-1; maybe TRBD2 (5 bases). CDR1 and CDR2 (germline): MNHNY, SVGAGI (reference sequence). The CDR3 is 11 residues long. The V gene lost 7 bases and the J gene lost 8 bases, with 9 bases spanning the gap. CDR3 nucleotide sequence: TGTGCCAGCACTATCGGGGATGAGCAGTTCTTC. Amino acids: CASTIGDEQFF.

The chain combines TRBV6-5 with TRBJ1-2; 9 nucleotides agree with TRBD1. Germline V lookup: CDR1 MNHEY, CDR2 SVGAGI. The CDR3 length is 15 residues. V shed 6 bases and J 5 bases; nucleotides not matched to a gene: 10. The CDR3 loop is CASREGTGSGYGYTF. CDR3 nucleotides: TGTGCCAGCAGAGAGGGGACAGGGTCGGGGTATGGCTACACCTTC.

The CDR3 loop reads CASSFGQGFGYTF. The CDR3 DNA sequence: TGTGCCAGCAGCTTTGGACAGGGATTTGGCTACACCTTC. The chain uses TRBV7-3 and TRBJ1-2; TRBD1 matches 8 bases. Trimming took 3 bases from V and 7 from J; bases not matched to a gene: 4. This CDR3 comprises 13 residues. Looked up from germline, CDR1 is SGHTA and CDR2 is FQGTGA.

Only a few counts were recorded for this clone. The gene calls are TRBV5-1 and TRBJ1-1; 7 positions agree with TRBD1. CDR1 and CDR2 from the germline V gene are SGHRS and YFSETQ. V shed 0 bases, J shed 4 bases, and the junction held 6 bases outside the gene matches. There are 15 residues in the CDR3. In DNA, the CDR3 is TGCGCCAGCAGCTTGGAACCGTACAGGGGCACTGAAGCTTTCTTT. It is translated as CASSLEPYRGTEAFF.

CDR3 DNA sequence: TGTGCCAGCAGACAAACTAACCAGCGGGGGGGATATTACACAGATACGCAGTATTTT. It encodes CASRQTNQRGGYYTDTQYF. The genes are TRBV7-9 and TRBJ2-3; 10 positions agree with TRBD2. Looked up from germline, CDR1 is SEHNR and CDR2 is FQNEAQ (reference sequence). With V trimmed by 6 bases and J by 2 bases, 17 bases remained unmatched. This CDR3 has 19 amino acids.

The chain employs TRBV19 and TRBJ2-4; 10 bases agree with TRBD2. V dropped 5 bases and J dropped 3; count of bases not matched to a gene: 4. The CDR3 length is 15 residues. Germline V lookup: CDR1 LNHDA, CDR2 SQIVND (reference sequence). The CDR3 region is CASSSAGGVKNIQYF. The CDR3 nucleotides read TGTGCCAGTAGTTCAGCGGGGGGGGTCAAAAACATTCAGTACTTC.

CDR3 nucleotide sequence: TGTGCCAGCAGTTCCCTGGGACAGGGTACTGAAAAACTGTTTTTT. It specifies CASSSLGQGTEKLFF. The chain employs TRBV28 and TRBJ1-4; 9 nucleotides line up with TRBD1. Per the germline V gene, CDR1 is MDHEN and CDR2 is SYDVKM. The CDR3 sequence is 15 residues long. Trimming at V came to 4 bases and at J to 7 bases, leaving 7 bases not matched to a gene.

This clone has more than one count but fewer than ten. This sequence joins TRBV5-1 and TRBJ2-3; D unclear. Trimming cost V 0 bases and J 5 bases, with 4 bases left between them. The CDR3 contains 12 residues. Germline V CDR1 and CDR2: SGHRS, YFSETQ. CDR3 sequence reads: CASSLGLDTQYF. CDR3 nucleotides: TGCGCCAGCAGCTTGGGTCTAGATACGCAGTATTTT.

The chain recombines TRBV19 with TRBJ1-1; possibly TRBD1 for D (5 bases). The CDR3 loop spans 15 amino acids. V was clipped by 1 base and J by 0 bases, with 9 bases between them. Germline V gene lookup returns CDR1 LNHDA and CDR2 SQIVND (reference sequence). As DNA, the CDR3 is TGTGCCAGTAGTATAGGTGGACAAGTGAACACTGAAGCTTTCTTT. Translation gives CASSIGGQVNTEAFF.